A single sample gave rise to the 24 T cell receptor beta chains below, sequenced in a study of shared clonotypes between healthy human individuals. Generated by immunoSEQ multiplex PCR, the TCRdb table keeps only in-frame clones and is missing some. The sample lists 80,000 to 100,000 clones; 60% to 70% were seen once. The sample was memory CD8+ T cells sorted from blood. Noted subset: CD45RO+ cells pooled with CCR7-negative TemRA cells. The receptor source for this set is a man aged 25 to 45 in good health.

The chain uses TRBV7-2 and TRBJ2-6; no clear D. The CDR3 sequence is 16 residues long. V gave up 3 bases and J gave up 3 bases, with 12 bases separating them. Germline V lookup: CDR1 SGHTA, CDR2 FQGNSA. In nucleotides, the CDR3 is TGTGCCAGCAGCTTCAAGCCCTTAGGTGGGGCCAACGTCCTGACTTTC. Its protein product is CASSFKPLGGANVLTF.

The chain links TRBV5-4 to TRBJ1-5; 8 positions agree with TRBD1. V shed 4 bases, J shed 3 bases, and the junction held 6 bases outside the gene matches. Germline CDR1 is SGHNT and CDR2 is YYREEE (reference sequence). The CDR3 is made up of 15 amino acids. The CDR3 nucleotides read TGTGCCAGCAGCGCTGACAGGGGTGACAATCAGCCCCAGCATTTT. Protein product: CASSADRGDNQPQHF.

V usage is TRBV4-2 and J usage is TRBJ2-1; D unresolved. The V gene lost 4 bases and the J gene lost 5 bases, with 12 bases spanning the gap. There are 14 residues in the CDR3. CDR1 and CDR2 from the germline V gene are LGHNA and YNFKEQ. The CDR3 protein is CASSRSFIDNEQFF. CDR3 DNA sequence: TGTGCCAGCAGCCGAAGTTTCATCGACAATGAGCAGTTCTTC.

The V call is TRBV7-3, the J call TRBJ2-7, with unresolved D. From germline, CDR1 is SGHTA and CDR2 FQGTGA. The ends were cut back, 2 bases at V and 3 bases at J, with 20 bases in the middle. This CDR3 spans 17 amino acids. CDR3 sequence (DNA): TGTGCCAGCAGCTTATTGGGCGGTGGAAGTACCCACTACGAGCAGTACTTC. Translating it yields CASSLLGGGSTHYEQYF.

V is TRBV11-3 and J is TRBJ2-3; perhaps TRBD1 as D (7 bases). This CDR3 is built from 14 residues. Trimming pared 5 bases from V and 2 bases from J, leaving 11 bases between. The V gene's germline CDR1 is SGHNT and CDR2 YENEEA. CDR3 sequence (DNA): TGTGCCAGCAGCGCGGGACAGAACACAGATACGCAGTATTTT. It is translated as CASSAGQNTDTQYF.

Here the CDR3 reads CASSVVPGTGMNTEAFF. In nucleotides, the CDR3 is TGTGCCAGCAGCGTAGTACCCGGGACAGGTATGAACACTGAAGCTTTCTTT. The chain links TRBV9 to TRBJ1-1; 8 positions match TRBD1. The trim removed 0 bases at V and 0 bases at J, leaving 7 bases unmatched. The V gene's germline CDR1 is SGDLS and CDR2 YYNGEE. The CDR3 has 17 residues.

The chain joins TRBV6-4 to TRBJ2-2; the D gene is possibly TRBD1 (6 bases). In germline, CDR1 is MRHNA, CDR2 SNTAGT. With 6 bases removed from V and 0 bases from J, the gap between germline ends came to 11 bases. The CDR3 sequence is 15 residues long. The CDR3 bases are TGTGCCAGCAGCGCAGGGGCCGCGAACACCGGGGAGCTGTTTTTT. It yields the protein CASSAGAANTGELFF.

The rearrangement links TRBV9 to TRBJ1-2, with D possibly being TRBD1 (6 bases). CDR1 and CDR2 (germline): SGDLS, YYNGEE. The CDR3 covers 15 residues. V gave up 1 base and J gave up 4 bases, with 14 bases separating them. The CDR3 sequence: CASSVQPQGSYGYTF. CDR3 bases: TGTGCCAGCAGCGTACAACCACAGGGATCCTATGGCTACACCTTC.

This clone came up once. This sequence joins TRBV6-5 and TRBJ1-2; 12 bases are a match to TRBD1. The V gene's germline CDR1 is MNHEY and CDR2 SVGAGI. Germline trimming cut 4 bases from V and 4 bases from J; bases unmatched to any gene: 7. This CDR3 spans 16 amino acids. CDR3 DNA: TGTGCCAGCAGTTCCGATCCGGGACAGGGGGCCTATGGCTACACCTTC. Protein product: CASSSDPGQGAYGYTF.

The chain employs TRBV5-1 and TRBJ1-2; D is ambiguous. This CDR3 spans 13 amino acids. V gave up 1 base and J gave up 3 bases, with 7 bases separating them. Germline loops: CDR1 SGHRS, CDR2 YFSETQ. The CDR3 DNA sequence: TGCGCCAGCAGCTTGTCAGACTACTATGGCTACACCTTC. Translation gives CASSLSDYYGYTF.

The chain has TRBV7-8 and TRBJ1-1; tentatively, D is TRBD1 (5 bases). Germline V CDR1 and CDR2: SGHVS, FQNEAQ. The ends were cut back, 5 bases at V and 7 bases at J, with 26 bases in the middle. The CDR3 covers 17 residues. The CDR3 bases are TGTGCCAGCAGCCCAATAGGGGCGGGCAGGGTGAGCGGTGAAGCTTTCTTT. Amino acid sequence: CASSPIGAGRVSGEAFF.

This chain links TRBV4-2 with TRBJ2-7, with TRBD1 matching over 7 bases. CDR1 is LGHNA, CDR2 YNFKEQ, per germline. The CDR3 covers 14 residues. V shed 5 bases and J 4 bases; nucleotides not matched to a gene: 8. CDR3 in amino acids: CASSFADREYEQYF. In DNA, the CDR3 is TGTGCCAGCAGCTTCGCCGACAGGGAATACGAGCAGTACTTC.

The chain links TRBV7-8 to TRBJ2-7, with a possible D match to TRBD1 (5 bases). From germline, CDR1 is SGHVS and CDR2 FQNEAQ. The CDR3 loop spans 15 amino acids. V lost 1 base to trimming and J lost 4 bases, with 14 bases between them. CDR3 nucleotides: TGTGCCAGCAGCTTAGTGGGTCCAGGGCTGTACGAGCAGTACTTC. Protein sequence: CASSLVGPGLYEQYF.

The CDR3 DNA sequence: TGTGCCAGCAGCCCCTTCGCCGGGACAGTTCGGTCTGGGGCCAACGTCCTGACTTTC. Amino acid sequence: CASSPFAGTVRSGANVLTF. The V gene is TRBV7-6, the J gene TRBJ2-6; the match to TRBD1 covers 7 bases. Germline CDR1 reads SGHVS; CDR2 reads FNYEAQ. The CDR3 consists of 19 residues. The V and J ends lost 5 bases and 1 base, in that order; junction bases with no gene match: 14. The full variable domain, its missing parts supplied by reference TRBV7-6 and TRBJ2-6, is GAGVSQSPRYKVTKRGQDVALRCDPISGHVSLYWYRQALGQGPEFLTYFNYEAQQDKSGLPNDRFSAERPEGSISTLTIQRTEQRDSAMYRCASSPFAGTVRSGANVLTFGAGSRLTVL.

The V gene is TRBV5-6, the J gene TRBJ2-5; 9 positions agree with TRBD1. V trimming: 1 base; J trimming: 4 bases; junction bases outside the gene matches: 8. Germline V gene data show CDR1 as SGHDT and CDR2 as YYEEEE. This CDR3 spans 16 amino acids. This CDR3 is CASSLTGQGNRETQYF. CDR3 DNA: TGTGCCAGCAGCTTGACTGGACAGGGGAACCGAGAGACCCAGTACTTC.

The chain has TRBV9 and TRBJ1-3; 9 bases line up with TRBD1. The germline V gene encodes CDR1 SGDLS and CDR2 YYNGEE. This CDR3 has 14 amino acids. V trimming: 4 bases; J trimming: 2 bases; junction bases outside the gene matches: 1. The CDR3 protein is CASSWTGAGNTIYF. The CDR3 bases are TGTGCCAGCAGCTGGACAGGGGCTGGAAACACCATATATTTT.

The CDR3 is CASSLFVRGKDEQFF. The CDR3 coding sequence is TGTGCCAGCAGTTTATTCGTGCGAGGGAAAGATGAGCAGTTCTTC. The chain uses TRBV28 and TRBJ2-1; D is possibly TRBD2 (5 bases). The CDR3 has 15 residues. The germline gives CDR1 MDHEN, CDR2 SYDVKM. Trimming removed 1 base from V and 8 bases from J, with 15 bases in between.

The CDR3 bases are TGTGCCAGCACTGTGGTGACTAGCGGGAGAGTCTACGAGCAGTACTTC. Protein: CASTVVTSGRVYEQYF. The chain uses TRBV9 and TRBJ2-7; 12 nucleotides align to TRBD2. The CDR3 covers 16 residues. V gave up 6 bases and J gave up 3 bases; unmatched junction bases: 10. CDR1 and CDR2 (germline): SGDLS, YYNGEE.

V gene TRBV13 combines with J gene TRBJ2-3; D call uncertain. The CDR3 extends over 15 amino acids. Germline V lookup: CDR1 PRHDT, CDR2 FYEKMQ (reference sequence). Trimming left V 5 bases short and J 2 bases short, with 14 bases between. Here the CDR3 reads CASSPRKPVTDTQYF. For the CDR3, the DNA is TGTGCCAGCAGCCCACGGAAACCCGTCACAGATACGCAGTATTTT.

Regarding this clone: A much bigger clone sits one base away, suggesting this may be a read error. This chain uses TRBV7-1 with TRBJ2-7, with TRBD1 matching 9 bases. TRBV7-1 is designated an ORF whose function remains uncertain. The CDR3 extends over 15 amino acids. V lost 5 bases and J lost 5; bases outside the gene matches: 10. The CDR3: CASSISGTGTHEQYF. In DNA form, the CDR3 reads TGTGCCAGCAGCATATCCGGGACAGGGACCCACGAGCAGTACTTC.

The CDR3 here is CASSKVCGYYGYTF. CDR3 bases: TGTGCCAGCAGCAAAGTGTGCGGATACTATGGCTACACCTTC. The chain recombines TRBV21-1 with TRBJ1-2. TRBV21-1 counts as a pseudogene. The CDR3 extends over 14 amino acids.

V and J are TRBV7-8 and TRBJ2-1; D could derive from TRBD1 or TRBD2 (6 bases each). The V end was cut by 1 base, the J end by 9 bases, with 10 bases between. Germline CDR1 reads SGHVS; CDR2 reads FQNEAQ. This CDR3 comprises 13 residues. CDR3 sequence reads: CASSLEGGGEQFF. Written as DNA, the CDR3 is TGTGCCAGCAGCTTAGAGGGGGGAGGTGAGCAGTTCTTC. The variable domain in full, completed from reference TRBV7-8 and TRBJ2-1, reads GAGVSQSPRYKVAKRGQDVALRCDPISGHVSLFWYQQALGQGPEFLTYFQNEAQLDKSGLPSDRFFAERPEGSVSTLKIQRTQQEDSAVYLCASSLEGGGEQFFGPGTRLTVL.

This clone has a single count. The V and J genes are TRBV7-2 and TRBJ1-1, with D uncertain. The CDR3 runs 15 residues. V gave up 1 base and J gave up 1 base, with 10 bases separating them. Germline CDR1 SGHTA, CDR2 FQGNSA. The CDR3 reads CASSLGRSGNTEAFF. The DNA for the CDR3 is TGTGCCAGCAGCTTAGGAAGGAGTGGGAACACTGAAGCTTTCTTT.

The chain joins TRBV9 to TRBJ2-1; TRBD1 matches at 7 bases. Losses at the gene ends were 2 bases for V and 8 bases for J; bases not matched to a gene: 10. Germline lookup yields CDR1 SGDLS and CDR2 YYNGEE. The CDR3 covers 15 residues. The CDR3 is CASSVAGGLWHEQFF. The CDR3 nucleotides are TGTGCCAGCAGCGTGGCAGGGGGTTTATGGCATGAGCAGTTCTTC.